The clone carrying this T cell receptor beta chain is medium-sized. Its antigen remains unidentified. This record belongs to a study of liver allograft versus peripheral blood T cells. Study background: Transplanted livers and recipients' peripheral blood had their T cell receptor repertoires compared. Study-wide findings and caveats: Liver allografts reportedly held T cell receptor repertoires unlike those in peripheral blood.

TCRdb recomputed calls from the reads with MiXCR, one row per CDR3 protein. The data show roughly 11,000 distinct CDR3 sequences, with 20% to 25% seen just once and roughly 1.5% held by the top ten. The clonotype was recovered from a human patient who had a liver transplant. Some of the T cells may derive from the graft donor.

As DNA, the CDR3 is TGTGCCAGTAGTCCGCGACTAGGCCCCTACAATGAGCAGTTCTTC. Translation: CASSPRLGPYNEQFF. The V and J genes are TRBV19 and TRBJ2-1, with D possibly TRBD2 on 6 matching bases. The germline V gene has CDR1 LNHDA and CDR2 SQIVND (reference sequence). V was clipped by 5 bases and J by 2 bases, with 13 bases between them. The CDR3 contains 15 residues.